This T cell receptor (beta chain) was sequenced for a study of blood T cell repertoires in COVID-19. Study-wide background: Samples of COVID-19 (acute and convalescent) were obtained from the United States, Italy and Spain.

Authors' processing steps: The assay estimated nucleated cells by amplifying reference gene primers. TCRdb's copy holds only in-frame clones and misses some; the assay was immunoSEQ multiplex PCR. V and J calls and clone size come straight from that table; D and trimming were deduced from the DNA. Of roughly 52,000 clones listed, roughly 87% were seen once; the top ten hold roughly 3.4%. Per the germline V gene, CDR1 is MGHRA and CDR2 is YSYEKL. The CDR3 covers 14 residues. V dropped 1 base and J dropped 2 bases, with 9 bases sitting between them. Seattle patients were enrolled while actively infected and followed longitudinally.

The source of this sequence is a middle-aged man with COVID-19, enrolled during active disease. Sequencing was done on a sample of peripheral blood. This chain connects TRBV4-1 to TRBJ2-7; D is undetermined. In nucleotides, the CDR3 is TGCGCCAGCAGCCAAGGAGACGGAGCCTACGAGCAGTACTTC. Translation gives CASSQGDGAYEQYF.